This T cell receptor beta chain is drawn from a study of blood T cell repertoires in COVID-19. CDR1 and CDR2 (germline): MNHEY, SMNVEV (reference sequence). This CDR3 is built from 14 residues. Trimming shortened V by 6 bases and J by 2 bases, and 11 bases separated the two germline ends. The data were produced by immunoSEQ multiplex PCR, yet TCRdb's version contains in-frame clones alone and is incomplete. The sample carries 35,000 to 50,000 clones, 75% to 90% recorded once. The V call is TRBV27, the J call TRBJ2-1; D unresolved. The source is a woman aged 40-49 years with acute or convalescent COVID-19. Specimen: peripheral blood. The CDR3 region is CASSSMETYNEQFF. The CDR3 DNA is TGTGCCAGCAGCTCAATGGAGACCTACAATGAGCAGTTCTTC.